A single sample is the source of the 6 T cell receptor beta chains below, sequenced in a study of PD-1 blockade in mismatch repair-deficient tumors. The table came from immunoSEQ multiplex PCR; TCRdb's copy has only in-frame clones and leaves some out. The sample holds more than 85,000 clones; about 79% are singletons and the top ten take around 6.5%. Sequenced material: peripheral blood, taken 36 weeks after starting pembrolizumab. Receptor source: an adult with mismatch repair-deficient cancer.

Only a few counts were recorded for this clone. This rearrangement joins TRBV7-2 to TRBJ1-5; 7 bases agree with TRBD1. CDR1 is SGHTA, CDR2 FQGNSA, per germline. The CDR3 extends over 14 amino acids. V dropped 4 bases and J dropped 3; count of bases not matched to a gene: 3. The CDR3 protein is CASSSGQPNQPQHF. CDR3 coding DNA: TGTGCCAGCAGCTCGGGACAGCCCAATCAGCCCCAGCATTTT.

CDR3 sequence: CASGGASGRLTGELFF. CDR3 sequence (DNA): TGTGCTAGTGGTGGGGCTAGCGGGAGATTGACCGGGGAGCTGTTTTTT. This chain connects TRBV12-5 to TRBJ2-2; 10 bases fit TRBD2. Trimming cost V 5 bases and J 5 bases; bases outside gene matches: 8. The CDR3 extends over 16 amino acids. CDR1 is LGHNT, CDR2 FRNRAP, per germline.

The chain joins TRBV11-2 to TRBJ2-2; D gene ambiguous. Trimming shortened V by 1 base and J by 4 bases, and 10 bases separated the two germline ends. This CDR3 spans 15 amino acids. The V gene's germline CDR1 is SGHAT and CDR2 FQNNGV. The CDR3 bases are TGTGCCAGCAGCTTAGTAATTCTGAGCACCGGGGAGCTGTTTTTT. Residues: CASSLVILSTGELFF. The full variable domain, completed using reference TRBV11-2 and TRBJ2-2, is EAGVAQSPRYKIIEKRQSVAFWCNPISGHATLYWYQQILGQGPKLLIQFQNNGVVDDSQLPKDRFSAERLKGVDSTLKIQPAKLEDSAVYLCASSLVILSTGELFFGEGSRLTVL.

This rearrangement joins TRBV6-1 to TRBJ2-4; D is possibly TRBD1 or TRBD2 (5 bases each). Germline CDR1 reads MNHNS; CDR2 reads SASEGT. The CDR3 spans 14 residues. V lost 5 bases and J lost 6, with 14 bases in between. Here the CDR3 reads CASSLGESGNIQYF. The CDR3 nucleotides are TGTGCCAGCAGTTTGGGGGAGTCCGGAAACATTCAGTACTTC.

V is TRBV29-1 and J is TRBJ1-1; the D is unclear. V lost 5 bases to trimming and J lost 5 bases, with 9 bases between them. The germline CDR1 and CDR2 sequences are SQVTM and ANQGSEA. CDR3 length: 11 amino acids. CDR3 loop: CSVYGVTEAFF. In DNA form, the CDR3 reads TGCAGCGTTTACGGGGTTACTGAAGCTTTCTTT. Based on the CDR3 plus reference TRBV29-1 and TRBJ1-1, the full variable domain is SAVISQKPSRDICQRGTSLTIQCQVDSQVTMMFWYRQQPGQSLTLIATANQGSEATYESGFVIDKFPISRPNLTFSTLTVSNMSPEDSSIYLCSVYGVTEAFFGQGTRLTVV.

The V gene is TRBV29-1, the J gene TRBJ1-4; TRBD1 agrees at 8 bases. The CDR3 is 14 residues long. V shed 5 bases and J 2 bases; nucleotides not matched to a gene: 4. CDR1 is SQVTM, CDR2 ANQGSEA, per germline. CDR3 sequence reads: CSVRTGMTNEKLFF. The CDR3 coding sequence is TGCAGCGTTCGGACAGGGATGACTAATGAAAAACTGTTTTTT.